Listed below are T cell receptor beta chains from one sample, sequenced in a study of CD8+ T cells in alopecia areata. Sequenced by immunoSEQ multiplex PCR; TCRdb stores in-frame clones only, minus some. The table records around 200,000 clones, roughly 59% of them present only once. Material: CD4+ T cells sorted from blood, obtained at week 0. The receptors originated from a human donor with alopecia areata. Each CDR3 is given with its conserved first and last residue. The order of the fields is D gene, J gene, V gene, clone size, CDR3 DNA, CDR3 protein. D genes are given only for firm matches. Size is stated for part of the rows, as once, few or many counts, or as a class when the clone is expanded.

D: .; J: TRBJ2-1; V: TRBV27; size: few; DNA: TGTGCCAGCAGTCCTACCTGGCCGGGACTGCCCTACAATGAGCAGTTCTTC; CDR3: CASSPTWPGLPYNEQFF
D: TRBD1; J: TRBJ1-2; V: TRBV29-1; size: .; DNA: TGCAGCGTTCAGGGGGAGGGCTATGGCTACACCTTC; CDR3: CSVQGEGYGYTF
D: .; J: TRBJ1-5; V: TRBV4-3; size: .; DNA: TGCGCCAGCAGCCAATCTGGGGCAGGCAATCAGCCCCAGCATTTT; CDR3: CASSQSGAGNQPQHF
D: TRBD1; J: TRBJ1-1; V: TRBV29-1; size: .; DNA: TGCAGCGCCGGGACAGTGGGCACTGAAGCTTTCTTT; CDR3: CSAGTVGTEAFF
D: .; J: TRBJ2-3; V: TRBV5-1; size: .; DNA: TGCGCCAGCAGCAGCCGGGAGATAGGCACAGATACGCAGTATTTT; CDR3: CASSSREIGTDTQYF
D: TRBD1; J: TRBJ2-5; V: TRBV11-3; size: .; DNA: TGTGCCAGCAGCACAGGGGCAGGGGAGACCCAGTACTTC; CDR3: CASSTGAGETQYF
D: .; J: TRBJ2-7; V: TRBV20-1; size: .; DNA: TGCAGTGCTAGAACCCCGTCGGGGCAGTACTTC; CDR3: CSARTPSGQYF
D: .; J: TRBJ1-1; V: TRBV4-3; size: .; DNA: TGCGCCAGCAGCCAAGGGGCCGGGAGTGAAGCTTTCTTT; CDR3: CASSQGAGSEAFF
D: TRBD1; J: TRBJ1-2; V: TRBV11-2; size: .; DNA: TGTGCCAGCAGCTTAGTTGCAGGGGGCTATGGCTACACCTTC; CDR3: CASSLVAGGYGYTF
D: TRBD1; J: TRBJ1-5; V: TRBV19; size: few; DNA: TGTGCCAGTAGTACCTACGGGACAGGCAATCAGCCCCAGCATTTT; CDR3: CASSTYGTGNQPQHF
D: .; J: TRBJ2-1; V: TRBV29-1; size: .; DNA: TGCAGCGTTGCTGGGAAGAATCTCGATGAGCAGTTCTTC; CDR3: CSVAGKNLDEQFF
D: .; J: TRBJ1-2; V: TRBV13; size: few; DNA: TGTGCCAGCAGTCGCGATCCCTCCAGCTATGGCTACACCTTC; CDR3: CASSRDPSSYGYTF
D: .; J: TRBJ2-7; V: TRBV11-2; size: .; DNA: TGTGCCAGCGGAAAATCCCGGGACGCAGTATTGTACTTC; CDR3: CASGKSRDAVLYF
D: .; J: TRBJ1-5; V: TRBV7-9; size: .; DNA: TGTGCCAGCAGCCAGGGCACCAGGGACAATCAGCCCCAGCATTTT; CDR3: CASSQGTRDNQPQHF
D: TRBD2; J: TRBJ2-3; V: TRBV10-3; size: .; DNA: TGTGCCACCTTCCGGGCGGGGGGCCGGGATACGCAGTATTTT; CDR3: CATFRAGGRDTQYF
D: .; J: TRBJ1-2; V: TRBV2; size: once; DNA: TGTAGCGCAAAGACAGGTGCTAACTATGGCTACACCTTC; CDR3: CSAKTGANYGYTF
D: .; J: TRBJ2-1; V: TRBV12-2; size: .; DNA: TGTGCAAGTCGCTTAGCCAGTCCCGGACTAGCGGCGAATGAGCAGTTCTTC; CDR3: CASRLASPGLAANEQFF
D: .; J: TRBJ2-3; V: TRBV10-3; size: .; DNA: TGTGCCATCAGTGAGTCATCGGATACGCAGTATTTT; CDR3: CAISESSDTQYF
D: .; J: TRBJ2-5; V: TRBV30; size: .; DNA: TGTGCCTGGAGTGGGGGACCACCGACCCAGTACTTC; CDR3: CAWSGGPPTQYF
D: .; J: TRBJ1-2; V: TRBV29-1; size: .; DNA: TGCAGCGTTGAAGAGTGGGGGGCTCGTGGCTATGGCTACACCTTC; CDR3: CSVEEWGARGYGYTF
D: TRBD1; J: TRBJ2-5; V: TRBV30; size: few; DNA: TGTGCGCGACAGGGGGCCGGAGAGACCCAGTACTTC; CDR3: CARQGAGETQYF
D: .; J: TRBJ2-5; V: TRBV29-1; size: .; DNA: TGCAGCGTTGCCGATTTACGGGCAAACCAAGAGACCCAGTACTTC; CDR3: CSVADLRANQETQYF